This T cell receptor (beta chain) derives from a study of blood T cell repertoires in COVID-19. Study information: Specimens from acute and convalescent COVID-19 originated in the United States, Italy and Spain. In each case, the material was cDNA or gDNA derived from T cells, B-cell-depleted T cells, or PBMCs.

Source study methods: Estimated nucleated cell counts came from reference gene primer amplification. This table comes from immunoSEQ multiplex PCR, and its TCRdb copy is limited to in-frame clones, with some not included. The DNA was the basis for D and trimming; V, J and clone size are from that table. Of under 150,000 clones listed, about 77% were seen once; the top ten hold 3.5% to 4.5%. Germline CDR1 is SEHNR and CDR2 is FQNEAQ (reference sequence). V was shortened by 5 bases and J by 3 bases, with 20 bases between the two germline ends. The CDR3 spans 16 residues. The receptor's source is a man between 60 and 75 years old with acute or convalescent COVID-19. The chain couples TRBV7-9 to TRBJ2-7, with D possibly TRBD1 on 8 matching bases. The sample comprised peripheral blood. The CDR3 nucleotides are TGTGCCAGCAGCCCGCCGACAGGGGAGGGCCTCTACGAGCAGTACTTC. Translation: CASSPPTGEGLYEQYF.